This T cell receptor (beta chain) originates from a study of blood T cell repertoires in COVID-19. Study summary: The study drew acute and convalescent COVID-19 samples from the United States, Italy and Spain.

Germline loops: CDR1 SGHTA, CDR2 FQGTGA. The CDR3 is made up of 17 amino acids. Trimming took 2 bases from V and 2 from J; bases not matched to a gene: 8. Source study methods: Counts of nucleated cells, estimated from reference gene primer amplification, were obtained. The repertoire was sequenced with immunoSEQ multiplex PCR; TCRdb's copy has only in-frame clones and lacks some. V, J and clone size were drawn from that table, and D and trimming were deduced from the DNA. Among 330,000 or so clones listed, approximately 89% were seen once. During active infection, Seattle patients enrolled and were then monitored through disease.

The chain recombines TRBV7-3 with TRBJ2-3; 9 bases match TRBD2. Sequenced sample: peripheral blood. The sequence derives from a woman in her fifties or sixties with COVID-19, enrolled during active disease. The CDR3 loop is CASSLELERGATDTQYF. As DNA, the CDR3 is TGTGCCAGCAGCTTAGAGCTCGAGCGGGGGGCCACAGATACGCAGTATTTT.